This T cell receptor (beta chain) is from a study of CD8 T cells in Susac syndrome. Germline loops: CDR1 LGHNA, CDR2 YNFKEQ. This CDR3 is 16 amino acids long. Trimming removed 0 bases at V and 2 bases at J, with 11 bases between. An input of 0.5 to 1 ug of RNA was subjected to reverse transcription using random hexamers. TCRdb re-derived calls from the immunoSEQ multiplex PCR reads in MiXCR, one entry per CDR3 protein. The sample yields some 120,000 distinct CDR3 sequences, less than 95% seen once. This TCR derives from a human donor in good health. Sequencing input: CD8+ T cells from PBMCs. The V gene is TRBV4-2, the J gene TRBJ1-3, with D uncertain. CDR3 DNA: TGTGCCAGCAGCCAAGATAATGGGCTTCCTGGAAACACCATATATTTT. Encoded protein: CASSQDNGLPGNTIYF.